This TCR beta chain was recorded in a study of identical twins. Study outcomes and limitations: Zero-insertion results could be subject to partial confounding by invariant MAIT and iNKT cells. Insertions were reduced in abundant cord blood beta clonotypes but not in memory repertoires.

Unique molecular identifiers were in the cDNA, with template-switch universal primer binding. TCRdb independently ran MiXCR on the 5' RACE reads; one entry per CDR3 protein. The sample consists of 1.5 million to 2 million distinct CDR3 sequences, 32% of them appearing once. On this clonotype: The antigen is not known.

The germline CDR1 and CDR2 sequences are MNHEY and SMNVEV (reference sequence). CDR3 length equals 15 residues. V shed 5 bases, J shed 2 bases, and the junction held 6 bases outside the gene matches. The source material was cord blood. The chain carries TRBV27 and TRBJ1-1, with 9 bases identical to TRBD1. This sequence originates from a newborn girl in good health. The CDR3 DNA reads TGTGCCAGCAGTGCACAGGGGGCGCGAAACACTGAAGCTTTCTTT. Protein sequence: CASSAQGARNTEAFF.